What follows are 30 T cell receptor beta chains derived from one specimen sequenced in a study of PD-L1 blockade in urothelial cancer. Sequencing used immunoSEQ multiplex PCR; TCRdb keeps in-frame clones, though not all of them. The table shows tens of thousands of clones, with more than 70% occurring only once. The time point: pretreatment peripheral blood. The source was PBMCs, collected around atezolizumab (anti-PD-L1) treatment. These receptors all stem from a man between 60 and 70 years old with urothelial cancer.

The rearrangement joins TRBV28 to TRBJ1-5, with 8 bases identical to TRBD1. CDR1 is MDHEN, CDR2 SYDVKM, per germline. Germline trimming cut 6 bases from V and 4 bases from J; bases unmatched to any gene: 5. The CDR3 totals 14 residues. The CDR3, as DNA: TGTGCCAGCAGACAACAGGGGGAGAATCAGCCCCAGCATTTT. It encodes CASRQQGENQPQHF.

The rearrangement links TRBV6-1 to TRBJ1-1; D remains ambiguous. This CDR3 spans 12 amino acids. CDR1 and CDR2 from the germline V gene are MNHNS and SASEGT. V was trimmed by 6 bases and J by 8 bases, leaving 13 bases between them. CDR3 in amino acids: CASRGLGVEAFF. DNA for the CDR3: TGTGCCAGCAGGGGTCTGGGCGTGGAAGCTTTCTTT.

This chain links TRBV7-2 with TRBJ1-5; possibly TRBD1 for D (5 bases). The CDR3 runs to 12 residues. V was trimmed by 1 base and J by 16 bases, leaving 14 bases between them. CDR1 is SGHTA, CDR2 FQGNSA, per germline. Here the CDR3 reads CASSLEAGTLHF. For the CDR3, the DNA is TGTGCCAGCAGCTTAGAAGCCGGGACTTTACATTTT.

The J gene is TRBJ1-4, the V gene TRBV6-5; D is perhaps TRBD1 (5 bases). The CDR3 sequence is 14 residues long. Germline assignment: CDR1 MNHEY and CDR2 SVGAGI. V lost 2 bases and J lost 3, with 7 bases in between. This chain's CDR3 is CASSYGGSNEKLFF. The CDR3 DNA sequence: TGTGCCAGCAGTTACGGGGGGTCTAATGAAAAACTGTTTTTT.

The CDR3 region is CASSVAVRTGGSYTF. In DNA form, the CDR3 reads TGTGCCAGCAGCGTAGCTGTCCGGACAGGGGGCTCCTACACCTTC. This chain links TRBV9 with TRBJ1-2, with TRBD1 matching 11 bases. CDR3 size: 15 residues. Trimming cost V 0 bases and J 10 bases; bases outside gene matches: 8. Germline-derived CDR1 and CDR2 are SGDLS and YYNGEE. Filled out from reference TRBV9 and TRBJ1-2, the complete variable domain reads DSGVTQTPKHLITATGQRVTLRCSPRSGDLSVYWYQQSLDQGLQFLIQYYNGEERAKGNILERFSAQQFPDLHSELNLSSLELGDSALYFCASSVAVRTGGSYTFGSGTRLTVV.

On this clone: Its ends do not fully match the called genes, so a read error is possible. The V gene is TRBV7-7, the J gene TRBJ2-1; D is uncertain. Germline CDR1 SSHAT, CDR2 FNYEAQ (reference sequence). The CDR3 runs to 16 residues. CDR3: CASSRGAVSSYNEQFF. DNA of the CDR3: TGTGCTAGCAGCCGTGGAGCTGTTAGCTCCTACAATGAGCAGTTCTTC.

The V and J genes are TRBV27 and TRBJ1-3; 7 bases match TRBD1. The germline CDR1 and CDR2 sequences are MNHEY and SMNVEV (reference sequence). V shed 3 bases, J shed 4 bases, and the junction held 0 bases outside the gene matches. The CDR3 has 13 residues. The CDR3 bases are TGTGCCAGCAGTTTGGGACAGGGAAACACCATATATTTT. Its protein is CASSLGQGNTIYF.

The chain joins TRBV5-4 to TRBJ2-7, with a possible D match to TRBD1 (6 bases). Looked up from germline, CDR1 is SGHNT and CDR2 is YYREEE (reference sequence). Trimming cost V 4 bases and J 3 bases, with 14 bases left between them. CDR3 length: 14 amino acids. CDR3 residues: CASSTALDSYEQYF. The CDR3 region has the DNA TGTGCCAGCAGCACAGCATTGGACAGCTACGAGCAGTACTTC.

This clone occurred once. The J gene is TRBJ2-3, the V gene TRBV9; D unresolved. Germline CDR1 is SGDLS and CDR2 is YYNGEE. The CDR3 runs to 16 residues. V lost 0 bases and J 2 bases, leaving 13 bases between the germline ends. The CDR3 sequence is CASSVAPSLPTDTQYF. For the CDR3, the DNA is TGTGCCAGCAGCGTAGCCCCTAGTTTGCCCACAGATACGCAGTATTTT.

This chain joins TRBV7-3 and TRBJ2-2; no firm D call. With 5 bases removed from V and 8 bases from J, the gap between germline ends came to 9 bases. Germline V gene lookup returns CDR1 SGHTA and CDR2 FQGTGA. The CDR3 is 12 residues long. The CDR3 protein is CASSRGGGELFF. CDR3 in DNA: TGTGCCAGCAGCCGCGGCGGAGGGGAGCTGTTTTTT.

The V gene is TRBV5-1, the J gene TRBJ2-5; 10 bases are shared with TRBD2. Germline loops: CDR1 SGHRS, CDR2 YFSETQ. This CDR3 spans 18 amino acids. The trim removed 1 base at V and 4 bases at J, leaving 13 bases unmatched. The CDR3 DNA sequence: TGCGCCAGCAGCTTGTTGTTTAGAACTAGCGGGAAGATAGAGACCCAGTACTTC. It translates to CASSLLFRTSGKIETQYF.

The V call is TRBV5-3, the J call TRBJ1-4; tentative D call: TRBD1 (5 bases). Being an ORF, TRBV5-3 has a function that is uncertain. The CDR3 is 16 amino acids. Trimming pared 3 bases from V and 5 bases from J, leaving 17 bases between. CDR3 protein: CARSCPLQGRNEKLFF. In nucleotides, the CDR3 is TGTGCCAGAAGCTGCCCTCTGCAGGGAAGGAATGAAAAACTGTTTTTT.

The rearrangement uses TRBV5-1 and TRBJ1-4; D not certain. V was cut by 9 bases and J by 0 bases, with 15 bases left in between. The germline CDR1 and CDR2 sequences are SGHRS and YFSETQ. The CDR3 contains 15 residues. The CDR3: CATRGGRTTNEKLFF. In nucleotides, the CDR3 is TGCGCCACCCGCGGAGGGAGAACAACTAATGAAAAACTGTTTTTT.

This clone showed up just once. V gene TRBV30 combines with J gene TRBJ2-5, with D possibly being TRBD1 (5 bases). The V gene lost 3 bases and the J gene lost 5 bases, with 10 bases spanning the gap. The CDR3 runs to 12 residues. Germline CDR1 GTSNPN, CDR2 SVGIG (reference sequence). CDR3 loop: CAWSRARETQYF. In DNA form, the CDR3 reads TGTGCCTGGAGCAGGGCGCGGGAGACCCAGTACTTC.

This clone was picked up one time. V and J are TRBV2 and TRBJ2-3, with TRBD2 matching 10 bases. The CDR3 has 14 residues. Germline CDR1 reads SNHLY; CDR2 reads FYNNEI. V lost 7 bases and J lost 4; bases outside the gene matches: 5. The chain's CDR3 is CASNKRGGADTQYF. The CDR3 DNA is TGTGCCAGCAACAAGCGGGGGGGTGCAGATACGCAGTATTTT.

The J gene is TRBJ1-2, the V gene TRBV7-8, with D uncertain. The length of the CDR3 is 15 residues. V was trimmed by 4 bases and J by 4 bases, leaving 16 bases between them. The germline CDR1 and CDR2 sequences are SGHVS and FQNEAQ. Written as DNA, the CDR3 is TGTGCCAGCAGCTCGTCGGGAGGGTTGGCCTATGGCTACACCTTC. Translating gives CASSSSGGLAYGYTF.

The chain has TRBV30 and TRBJ2-1, with 7 nucleotides matching TRBD2. V shed 1 base, J shed 7 bases, and the junction held 7 bases outside the gene matches. From germline, CDR1 is GTSNPN and CDR2 SVGIG (reference sequence). This CDR3 is built from 14 residues. The CDR3 protein is CAWSGGGSLNEQFF. The CDR3 nucleotides read TGTGCCTGGAGTGGGGGGGGTAGTTTGAATGAGCAGTTCTTC. The full variable domain, completed using reference TRBV30 and TRBJ2-1, is SQTIHQWPATLVQPVGSPLSLECTVEGTSNPNLYWYRQAAGRGLQLLFYSVGIGQISSEVPQNLSASRPQDRQFILSSKKLLLSDSGFYLCAWSGGGSLNEQFFGPGTRLTVL.

This chain links TRBV10-3 with TRBJ2-7; a weak D match, TRBD1 (5 bases). Trimming stripped 10 bases from V and 5 bases from J, with 24 bases between. This CDR3 comprises 15 residues. CDR1 is ENHRY and CDR2 is SYGVKD in the germline V gene. In nucleotides, the CDR3 is TGTGCCACGATACGCCGACGACAGCAAGGCCACGAGCAGTACTTC. Encoded protein: CATIRRRQQGHEQYF.

The genes are TRBV5-6 and TRBJ2-4, with TRBD2 as a possible D gene (6 bases). Germline V gene sequence: CDR1 SGHDT, CDR2 YYEEEE. V lost 2 bases, J lost 9 bases, and 15 bases lay in between. CDR3 length: 14 residues. The CDR3 spells CASSFTPREAIQYF. CDR3 sequence (DNA): TGTGCCAGCAGCTTTACCCCCAGGGAGGCCATTCAGTACTTC.

CDR3 DNA sequence: TGTGCCAGCAGCTTAGTGGGGGACACGGTCGAGACCCAGTACTTC. Translated: CASSLVGDTVETQYF. The chain carries TRBV7-2 and TRBJ2-5; a weak D match, TRBD1 (6 bases). V lost 1 base to trimming and J lost 5 bases, with 14 bases between them. Germline-derived CDR1 and CDR2 are SGHTA and FQGNSA. The CDR3 consists of 15 residues.

The chain couples TRBV19 to TRBJ1-1, with 7 bases that match TRBD1. V lost 7 bases to trimming and J lost 1 base; unmatched junction nucleotides: 9. Germline V gene lookup returns CDR1 LNHDA and CDR2 SQIVND (reference sequence). This CDR3 is 15 amino acids long. CDR3 bases: TGTGCCAGTACCCAGGGGGGAGTAACGAACACTGAAGCTTTCTTT. This sequence encodes CASTQGGVTNTEAFF.

V and J are TRBV4-1 and TRBJ2-7; the match to TRBD1 covers 9 bases. Germline loops: CDR1 MGHRA, CDR2 YSYEKL. The CDR3 loop spans 16 amino acids. Trimming at V came to 6 bases and at J to 9 bases, leaving 18 bases not matched to a gene. The CDR3 DNA follows: TGCGCCAGCAGTAGGGAGCAGACAGGGGGTTCTTCGGGGCAGTACTTC. Its protein product is CASSREQTGGSSGQYF.

The chain couples TRBV4-2 to TRBJ1-3; D uncertain. The length of the CDR3 is 15 residues. The ends were cut back, 0 bases at V and 0 bases at J, with 6 bases in the middle. Per the germline V gene, CDR1 is LGHNA and CDR2 is YNFKEQ. CDR3 coding DNA: TGTGCCAGCAGCCAAGATGCGCTCTCTGGAAACACCATATATTTT. Amino acid sequence: CASSQDALSGNTIYF.

This chain links TRBV5-1 with TRBJ2-3; possible D gene TRBD2, 5 bases. The CDR3 length is 13 residues. Trimming shortened V by 2 bases and J by 1 base, and 5 bases separated the two germline ends. Germline V CDR1 and CDR2: SGHRS, YFSETQ. The CDR3 protein is CASSFSGTDTQYF. CDR3 sequence (DNA): TGCGCCAGCAGCTTTAGCGGCACAGATACGCAGTATTTT.

Comments on this clone: A junction boundary mismatches the germline segment, possibly from a read error. The chain couples TRBV7-7 to TRBJ2-1; 15 bases match TRBD2. CDR3 length equals 15 residues. From germline, CDR1 is SSHAT and CDR2 FNYEAQ (reference sequence). The CDR3 is CASSSGTSGRNEQFF. The CDR3 DNA reads as TGTGCTAGCAGCTCCGGGACTAGCGGGAGGAATGAGCAGTTCTTC.

The rearrangement links TRBV4-3 to TRBJ2-5; tentatively, D is TRBD1 (6 bases). Between the trimmed V and J ends, which lost 1 base and 1 base, there was a span of 7 bases. Germline V gives CDR1 LGHNA, CDR2 YSLEER. This CDR3 is 14 amino acids long. CDR3 DNA: TGCGCCAGCAGCCAAGGGACAGCCCAAGAGACCCAGTACTTC. Amino acid sequence: CASSQGTAQETQYF.

The chain carries TRBV27 and TRBJ2-3; no firm D call. The germline CDR1 and CDR2 sequences are MNHEY and SMNVEV (reference sequence). The CDR3 consists of 15 residues. The V and J ends lost 10 bases and 1 base respectively, with 18 bases between them. The CDR3 nucleotides are TGTGCCACCACTCGAGGCTCCTCCCGCACAGATACGCAGTATTTT. The encoded protein is CATTRGSSRTDTQYF.

This clone occurred once. This chain joins TRBV28 and TRBJ1-6; 7 bases are shared with TRBD1. V was clipped by 4 bases and J by 7 bases; unmatched bases: 4. Germline CDR1 and CDR2: MDHEN and SYDVKM. CDR3 length equals 14 residues. The DNA of the CDR3 is TGTGCCAGCAGTTGGGACAGTTCCAATTCACCCCTCCACTTT. Its protein product is CASSWDSSNSPLHF.

This clone was counted a single time. J is TRBJ2-5 and V is TRBV29-1; tentative D call: TRBD1 (5 bases). Looked up from germline, CDR1 is SQVTM and CDR2 is ANQGSEA. The CDR3 is 12 residues long. The V and J ends lost 6 bases and 0 bases respectively, with 8 bases between them. CDR3: CSVGENQETQYF. The CDR3, as DNA: TGCAGCGTAGGGGAAAACCAAGAGACCCAGTACTTC.

Here the CDR3 DNA reads TGCGCCAGCAGCCCGTACTCGGGGCTTGGAGGGACAGATACGCAGTATTTT. This encodes CASSPYSGLGGTDTQYF. The chain couples TRBV4-1 to TRBJ2-3; a weak D match, TRBD2 (6 bases). The V end lost 4 bases, the J end lost 3 bases, and 20 bases lay between the germline ends. Germline V CDR1 and CDR2: MGHRA, YSYEKL. The CDR3 has 17 amino acids.